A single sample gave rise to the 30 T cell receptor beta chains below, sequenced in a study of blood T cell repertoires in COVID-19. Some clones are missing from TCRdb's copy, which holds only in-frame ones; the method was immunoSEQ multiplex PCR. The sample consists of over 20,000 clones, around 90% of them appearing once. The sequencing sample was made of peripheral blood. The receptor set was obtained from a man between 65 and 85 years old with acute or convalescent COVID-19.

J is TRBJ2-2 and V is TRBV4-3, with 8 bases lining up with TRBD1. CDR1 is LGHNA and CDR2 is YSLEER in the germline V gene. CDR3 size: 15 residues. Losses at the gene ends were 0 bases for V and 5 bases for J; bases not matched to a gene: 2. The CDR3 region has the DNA TGCGCCAGCAGCCAAGACAGGGGGCTGACCGGGGAGCTGTTTTTT. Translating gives CASSQDRGLTGELFF.

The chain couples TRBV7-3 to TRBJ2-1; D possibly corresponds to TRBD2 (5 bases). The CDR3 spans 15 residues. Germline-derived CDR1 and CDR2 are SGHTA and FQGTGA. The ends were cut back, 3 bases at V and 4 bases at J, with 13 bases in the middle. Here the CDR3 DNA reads TGTGCCAGCAGCTTCGATCGAGGGAAATACAATGAGCAGTTCTTC. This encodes CASSFDRGKYNEQFF. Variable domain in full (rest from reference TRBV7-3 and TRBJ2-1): GAGVSQTPSNKVTEKGKYVELRCDPISGHTALYWYRQSLGQGPEFLIYFQGTGAADDSGLPNDRFFAVRPEGSVSTLKIQRTERGDSAVYLCASSFDRGKYNEQFFGPGTRLTVL.

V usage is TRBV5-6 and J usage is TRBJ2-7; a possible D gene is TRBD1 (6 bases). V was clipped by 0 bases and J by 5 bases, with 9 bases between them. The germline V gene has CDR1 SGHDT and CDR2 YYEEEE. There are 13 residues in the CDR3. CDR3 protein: CASSLVRGDEQYF. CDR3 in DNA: TGTGCCAGCAGCTTGGTCAGGGGAGACGAGCAGTACTTC.

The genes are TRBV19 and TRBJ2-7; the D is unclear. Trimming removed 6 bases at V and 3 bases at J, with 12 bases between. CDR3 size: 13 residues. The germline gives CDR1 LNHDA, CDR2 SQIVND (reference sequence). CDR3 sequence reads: CASSTAADYEQYF. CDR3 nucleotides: TGTGCCAGTAGCACCGCGGCGGACTACGAGCAGTACTTC.

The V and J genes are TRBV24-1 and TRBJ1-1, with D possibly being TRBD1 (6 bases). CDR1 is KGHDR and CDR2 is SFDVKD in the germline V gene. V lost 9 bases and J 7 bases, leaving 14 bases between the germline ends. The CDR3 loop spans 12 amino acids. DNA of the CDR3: TGTGCCACCCGGCTGGACAGCCATGAAGCTTTCTTT. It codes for CATRLDSHEAFF.

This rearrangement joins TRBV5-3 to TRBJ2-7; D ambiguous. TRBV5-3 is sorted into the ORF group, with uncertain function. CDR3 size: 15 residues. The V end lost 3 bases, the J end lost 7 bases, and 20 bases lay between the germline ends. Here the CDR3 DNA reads TGTGCCAGAAGCTGCAACCGGGTCCGACCGAGGGAGCAGTACTTC. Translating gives CARSCNRVRPREQYF.

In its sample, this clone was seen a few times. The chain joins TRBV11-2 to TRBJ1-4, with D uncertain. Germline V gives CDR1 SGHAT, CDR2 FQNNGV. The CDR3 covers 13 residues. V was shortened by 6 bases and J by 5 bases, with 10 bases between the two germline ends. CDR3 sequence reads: CASRPTENEKLFF. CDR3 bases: TGTGCCAGCAGACCAACAGAGAATGAAAAACTGTTTTTT.

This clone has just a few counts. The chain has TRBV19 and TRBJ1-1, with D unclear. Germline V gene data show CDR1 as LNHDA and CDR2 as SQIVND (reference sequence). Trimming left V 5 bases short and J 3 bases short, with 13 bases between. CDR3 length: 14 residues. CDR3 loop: CASSLQRRDTEAFF. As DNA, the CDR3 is TGTGCCAGTAGTTTACAGAGACGTGACACTGAAGCTTTCTTT.

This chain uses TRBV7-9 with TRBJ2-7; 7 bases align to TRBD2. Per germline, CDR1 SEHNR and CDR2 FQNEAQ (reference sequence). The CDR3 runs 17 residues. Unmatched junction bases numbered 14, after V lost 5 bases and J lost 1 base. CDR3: CASSPDPRRGGSYEQYF. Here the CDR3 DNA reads TGTGCCAGCAGCCCGGACCCGAGAAGGGGAGGGTCCTACGAGCAGTACTTC.

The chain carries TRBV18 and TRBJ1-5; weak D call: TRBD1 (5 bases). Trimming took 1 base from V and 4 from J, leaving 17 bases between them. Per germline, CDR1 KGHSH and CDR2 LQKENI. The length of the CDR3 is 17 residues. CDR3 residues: CASSPRGSPVGNQPQHF. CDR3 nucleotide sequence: TGTGCCAGCTCACCACGGGGCTCGCCGGTCGGAAATCAGCCCCAGCATTTT.

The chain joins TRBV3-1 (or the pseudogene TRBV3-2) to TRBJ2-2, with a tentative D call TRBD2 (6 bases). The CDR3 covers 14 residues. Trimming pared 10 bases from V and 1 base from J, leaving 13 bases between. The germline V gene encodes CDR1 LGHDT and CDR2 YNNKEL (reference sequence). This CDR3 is CATKGGLNTGELFF. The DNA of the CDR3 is TGTGCCACCAAAGGAGGGCTGAACACCGGGGAGCTGTTTTTT.

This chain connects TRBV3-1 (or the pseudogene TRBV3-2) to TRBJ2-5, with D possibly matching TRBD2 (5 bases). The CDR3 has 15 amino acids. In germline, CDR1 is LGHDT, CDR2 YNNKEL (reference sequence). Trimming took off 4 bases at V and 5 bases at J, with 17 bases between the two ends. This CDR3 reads CASSPTIASWETQYF. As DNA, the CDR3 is TGTGCCAGCAGCCCAACAATTGCTAGCTGGGAGACCCAGTACTTC.

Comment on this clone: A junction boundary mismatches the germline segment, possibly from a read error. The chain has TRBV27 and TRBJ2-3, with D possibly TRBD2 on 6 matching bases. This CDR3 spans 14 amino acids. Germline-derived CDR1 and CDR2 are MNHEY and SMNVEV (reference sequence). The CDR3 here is CATSFGTSTDTQYF. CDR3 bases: TGTGCCACCAGTTTCGGGACTAGCACAGATACGCAGTATTTT.

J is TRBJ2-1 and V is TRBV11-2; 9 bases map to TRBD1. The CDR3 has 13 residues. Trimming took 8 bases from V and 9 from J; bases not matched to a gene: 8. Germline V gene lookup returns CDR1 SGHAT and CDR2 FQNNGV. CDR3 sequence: CASQGTGISEQFF. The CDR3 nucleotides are TGTGCCAGCCAGGGGACAGGGATAAGTGAGCAGTTCTTC.

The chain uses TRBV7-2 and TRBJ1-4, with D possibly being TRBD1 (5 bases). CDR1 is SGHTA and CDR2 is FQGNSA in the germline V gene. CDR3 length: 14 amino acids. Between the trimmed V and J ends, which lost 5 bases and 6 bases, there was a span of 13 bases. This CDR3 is CASSPWGLDEKLFF. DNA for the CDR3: TGTGCCAGCAGCCCTTGGGGCTTGGATGAAAAACTGTTTTTT.

CDR3 DNA sequence: TGTGCCAGCAGTCCACCGGGACTAGCGGGAGGGGCTCAGTTCTTC. Its protein product is CASSPPGLAGGAQFF. The chain couples TRBV6-5 to TRBJ2-1, with 16 bases identical to TRBD2. The germline V gene has CDR1 MNHEY and CDR2 SVGAGI. The CDR3 consists of 15 residues. V shed 5 bases and J 13 bases; nucleotides not matched to a gene: 8.

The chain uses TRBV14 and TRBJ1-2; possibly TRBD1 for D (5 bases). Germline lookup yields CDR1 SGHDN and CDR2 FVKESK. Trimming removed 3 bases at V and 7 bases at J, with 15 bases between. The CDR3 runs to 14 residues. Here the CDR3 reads CASSQRDSAGGYTF. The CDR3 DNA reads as TGTGCCAGCAGCCAGAGAGACAGCGCTGGTGGCTACACCTTC.

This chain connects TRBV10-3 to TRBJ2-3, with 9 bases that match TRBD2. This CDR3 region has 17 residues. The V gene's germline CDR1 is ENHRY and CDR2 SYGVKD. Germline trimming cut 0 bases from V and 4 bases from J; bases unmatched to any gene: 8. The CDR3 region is CAISESGVAGVPDTQYF. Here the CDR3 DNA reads TGTGCCATCAGTGAGTCGGGGGTAGCGGGAGTACCAGATACGCAGTATTTT.

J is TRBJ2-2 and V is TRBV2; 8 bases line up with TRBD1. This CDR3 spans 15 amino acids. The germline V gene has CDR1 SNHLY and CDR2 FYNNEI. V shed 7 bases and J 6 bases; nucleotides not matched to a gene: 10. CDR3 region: CASTSDRVGAGELFF. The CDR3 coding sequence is TGTGCCAGCACCTCGGACAGGGTGGGAGCCGGGGAGCTGTTTTTT.

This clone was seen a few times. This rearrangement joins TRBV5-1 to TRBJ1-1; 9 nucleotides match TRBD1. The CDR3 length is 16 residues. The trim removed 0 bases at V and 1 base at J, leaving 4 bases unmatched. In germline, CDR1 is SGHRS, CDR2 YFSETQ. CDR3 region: CASSLGGGQGNTEAFF. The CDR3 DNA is TGCGCCAGCAGCTTGGGAGGGGGACAGGGGAACACTGAAGCTTTCTTT.

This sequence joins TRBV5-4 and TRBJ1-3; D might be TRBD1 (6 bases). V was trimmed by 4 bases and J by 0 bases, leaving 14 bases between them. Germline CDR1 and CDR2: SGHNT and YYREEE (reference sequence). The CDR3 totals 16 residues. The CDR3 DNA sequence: TGTGCCAGCAGCCCAGGACAGACACGCTCTGGAAACACCATATATTTT. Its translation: CASSPGQTRSGNTIYF.

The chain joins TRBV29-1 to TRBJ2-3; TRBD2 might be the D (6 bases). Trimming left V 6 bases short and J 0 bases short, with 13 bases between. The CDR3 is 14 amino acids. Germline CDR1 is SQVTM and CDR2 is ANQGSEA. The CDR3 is CSVRFGTSTDTQYF. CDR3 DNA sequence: TGCAGCGTCAGGTTTGGGACTAGCACAGATACGCAGTATTTT.

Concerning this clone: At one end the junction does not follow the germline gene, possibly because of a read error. The CDR3 here is CATSDVAGEAQYF. DNA of the CDR3: TGTGCCACCAGTGATGTGGCGGGAGAGGCCCAGTACTTC. The rearrangement joins TRBV15 to TRBJ2-5, with TRBD2 matching 7 bases. Germline CDR1 reads LNHNV; CDR2 reads YYDKDF (reference sequence). This CDR3 has 13 amino acids.

The chain's CDR3 is CASSRVGTSLQEEQYF. CDR3 in DNA: TGTGCCAGCAGCCGGGTAGGCACTAGCCTTCAGGAAGAGCAGTACTTC. V usage is TRBV9 and J usage is TRBJ2-7; a possible D gene is TRBD2 (6 bases). CDR3 length equals 16 residues. V lost 4 bases and J lost 7, with 24 bases in between. Germline CDR1 and CDR2: SGDLS and YYNGEE.

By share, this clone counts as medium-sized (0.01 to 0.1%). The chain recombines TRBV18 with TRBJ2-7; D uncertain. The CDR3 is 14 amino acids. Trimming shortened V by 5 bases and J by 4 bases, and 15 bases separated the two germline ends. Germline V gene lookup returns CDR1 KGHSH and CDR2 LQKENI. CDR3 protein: CASSESFGLYEQYF. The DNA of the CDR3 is TGTGCCAGCTCAGAGAGTTTCGGTTTGTACGAGCAGTACTTC.

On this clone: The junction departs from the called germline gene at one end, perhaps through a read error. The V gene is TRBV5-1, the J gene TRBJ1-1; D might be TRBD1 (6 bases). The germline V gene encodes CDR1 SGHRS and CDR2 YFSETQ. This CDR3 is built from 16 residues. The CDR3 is CASRLGLATGFTEAFF. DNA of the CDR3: TGCGCCAGCAGATTGGGGCTGGCTACAGGGTTCACTGAAGCTTTCTTT. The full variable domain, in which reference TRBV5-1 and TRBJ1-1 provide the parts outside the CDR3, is KAGVTQTPRYLIKTRGQQVTLSCSPISGHRSVSWYQQTPGQGLQFLFEYFSETQRNKGNFPGRFSGRQFSNSRSEMNVSTLELGDSALYLCASRLGLATGFTEAFFGQGTRLTVV.

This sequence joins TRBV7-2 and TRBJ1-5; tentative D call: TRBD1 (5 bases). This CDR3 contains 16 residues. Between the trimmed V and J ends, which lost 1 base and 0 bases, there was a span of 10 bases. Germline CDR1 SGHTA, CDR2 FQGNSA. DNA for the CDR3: TGTGCCAGCAGCTTAGGGGCAGGGCTTAGCAATCAGCCCCAGCATTTT. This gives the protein CASSLGAGLSNQPQHF.

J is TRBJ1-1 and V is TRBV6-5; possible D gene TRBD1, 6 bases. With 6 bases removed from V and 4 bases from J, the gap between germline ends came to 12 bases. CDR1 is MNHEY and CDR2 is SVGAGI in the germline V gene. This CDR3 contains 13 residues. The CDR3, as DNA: TGTGCCAGCAGGAGGGAAGGGGGCACTGAAGCTTTCTTT. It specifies CASRREGGTEAFF.

In DNA, the CDR3 is TGCGCCAGCAGCCCCCGGGCAGGGGTCAACACCGGGGAGCTGTTTTTT. Protein sequence: CASSPRAGVNTGELFF. This chain uses TRBV5-1 with TRBJ2-2, with D tentatively TRBD1 (6 bases). Germline CDR1 and CDR2: SGHRS and YFSETQ. CDR3 size: 16 residues. V was cut by 4 bases and J by 2 bases, with 15 bases left in between.

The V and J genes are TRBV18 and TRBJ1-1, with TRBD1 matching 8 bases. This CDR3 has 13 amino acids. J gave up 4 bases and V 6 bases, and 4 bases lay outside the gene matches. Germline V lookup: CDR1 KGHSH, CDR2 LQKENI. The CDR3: CASSLDRGTEAFF. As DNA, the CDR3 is TGTGCCAGCTCCCTTGACAGGGGCACTGAAGCTTTCTTT.